The rows below give T cell receptor beta chains drawn from one sample of a study of cytotoxic CD8 clonotypes in ibrutinib-treated CLL. The protocol was immunoSEQ multiplex PCR, while the TCRdb copy is restricted to in-frame clones and leaves out a portion. The sample shows around 76,000 clones, less than 90% of them seen only once. The sample consisted of PBMCs, taken after 24 months of ibrutinib treatment. The receptor set was obtained from a human donor with chronic lymphocytic leukemia. The CDR3 runs from the conserved cysteine through the conserved F or W. Each record gives: D gene, V gene, clone size, J gene, CDR3 protein, CDR3 DNA. D genes are given only for firm matches. Some rows mark clone size as missing; the rest say once, few, many or name a class of expanded clone.

NA	TRBV18	NA	TRBJ2-7	CASSPSSGRYYEQYF	TGTGCCAGCTCACCATCGAGTGGCAGGTACTACGAGCAGTACTTC
TRBD2	TRBV11-2	NA	TRBJ2-7	CASSLAASGSSYEQYF	TGTGCCAGCAGCTTAGCGGCTAGCGGGAGCTCCTACGAGCAGTACTTC
NA	TRBV9	NA	TRBJ2-1	CASSVDPASSYNEQFF	TGTGCCAGCAGCGTAGACCCAGCGTCCTCCTACAATGAGCAGTTCTTC
NA	TRBV7-9	once	TRBJ1-2	CASSLVQGSGYTF	TGTGCCAGCAGCTTAGTCCAGGGCTCTGGCTACACCTTC
TRBD1	TRBV30	few	TRBJ1-2	CAWTQGASYGYTF	TGTGCCTGGACCCAGGGGGCGAGCTATGGCTACACCTTC
NA	TRBV4-1	NA	TRBJ1-1	CASGQDGTPNTEAFF	TGCGCCAGCGGCCAAGATGGGACCCCGAACACTGAAGCTTTCTTT
NA	TRBV7-9	NA	TRBJ2-7	CASSYGSWGGSYEQYF	TGTGCCAGCAGTTACGGGTCATGGGGCGGCTCCTACGAGCAGTACTTC
NA	TRBV27	NA	TRBJ2-5	CASSSQGFLQETQYF	TGTGCCAGCAGTTCACAGGGTTTTCTCCAAGAGACCCAGTACTTC
TRBD1	TRBV28	NA	TRBJ2-7	CARVTGQLFSTYEQYF	TGTGCCAGGGTCACGGGACAGCTCTTTTCAACCTACGAGCAGTACTTC
TRBD2	TRBV19	few	TRBJ2-6	CASHGRGGTGANVLTF	TGTGCCAGTCACGGTCGGGGGGGCACTGGGGCCAACGTCCTGACTTTC
NA	TRBV30	NA	TRBJ2-1	CAWSVPELRYNEQFF	TGTGCCTGGAGTGTACCTGAGCTACGTTACAATGAGCAGTTCTTC
TRBD2	TRBV14	NA	TRBJ2-7	CASSRTSGKTYEQYF	TGTGCCAGCAGCCGTACTAGCGGGAAAACCTACGAGCAGTACTTC
TRBD1	TRBV7-9	NA	TRBJ1-2	CASSSDRGRHGYTF	TGTGCCAGCAGCTCAGACAGGGGCCGGCATGGCTACACCTTC
TRBD1	TRBV5-1	once	TRBJ1-3	CASSLGTGFSGNTIYF	TGCGCCAGCAGCTTGGGGACAGGGTTTTCTGGAAACACCATATATTTT
NA	TRBV29-1	few	TRBJ2-1	CSVEDGGEQFF	TGCAGCGTTGAAGACGGGGGTGAGCAGTTCTTC
NA	TRBV9	NA	TRBJ2-1	CASSADRSSYNEQFF	TGTGCCAGCAGCGCAGACAGGAGCTCCTACAATGAGCAGTTCTTC
NA	TRBV30	few	TRBJ1-3	CAWRGLGGNTIYF	TGTGCCTGGAGAGGGCTAGGAGGAAACACCATATATTTT
TRBD1	TRBV30	few	TRBJ1-2	CAWSAPWTGNGYTF	TGTGCCTGGAGTGCCCCATGGACAGGGAATGGCTACACCTTC
TRBD1	TRBV27	NA	TRBJ2-2	CAAQGTGRTGELFF	TGTGCCGCGCAGGGGACAGGGCGAACCGGGGAGCTGTTTTTT
NA	TRBV5-1	NA	TRBJ2-1	CASSIGAGARLQFF	TGCGCCAGCAGCATCGGGGCTGGGGCTCGGTTGCAGTTCTTC
TRBD2	TRBV7-6	NA	TRBJ2-7	CASSLVSGLAGEYEQYF	TGTGCCAGCAGCTTAGTGTCGGGACTAGCGGGAGAATACGAGCAGTACTTC
TRBD1	TRBV5-4	once	TRBJ2-1	CASSLGDRGLNEQFF	TGTGCCAGCAGCTTGGGGGACAGGGGCTTGAATGAGCAGTTCTTC
TRBD1	TRBV28	once	TRBJ1-5	CASSDPTGGGNQPQHF	TGTGCCAGCAGTGACCCGACAGGGGGCGGCAATCAGCCCCAGCATTTT
NA	TRBV6-5	NA	TRBJ2-5	CASTGQTQETQYF	TGTGCCAGCACCGGACAGACACAAGAGACCCAGTACTTC
TRBD2	TRBV5-1	NA	TRBJ2-1	CASSLAGMRNEQFF	TGCGCCAGCAGCTTAGCGGGAATGCGGAATGAGCAGTTCTTC
NA	TRBV7-6	NA	TRBJ2-7	CASSFRRGRYEQYF	TGTGCCAGCAGCTTTCGCAGGGGACGTTACGAGCAGTACTTC
NA	TRBV6-5	NA	TRBJ2-7	CASSSGPTYEQYF	TGTGCCAGCAGTTCAGGGCCTACCTACGAGCAGTACTTC
NA	TRBV4-1	few	TRBJ1-5	CASSQDTIQPQHF	TGCGCCAGCAGCCAAGATACGATCCAGCCCCAGCATTTT
NA	TRBV28	NA	TRBJ2-5	CASRPAGDQETQYF	TGTGCCAGCAGGCCCGCTGGGGACCAAGAGACCCAGTACTTC
TRBD1	TRBV9	NA	TRBJ2-2	CASSDPGGANTGELFF	TGTGCCAGCAGCGACCCAGGGGGCGCGAACACCGGGGAGCTGTTTTTT
TRBD2	TRBV6-6	NA	TRBJ2-7	CASRIGGISYEQYF	TGTGCCAGCCGCATCGGGGGGATCTCCTACGAGCAGTACTTC
NA	TRBV7-6	NA	TRBJ2-1	CASSWGRGEQFF	TGTGCCAGCAGCTGGGGTCGTGGTGAGCAGTTCTTC
NA	TRBV19	NA	TRBJ1-2	CASSISRGYGYTF	TGTGCCAGTAGTATAAGCAGGGGCTATGGCTACACCTTC
TRBD2	TRBV27	NA	TRBJ2-2	CACRASSGHTGELFF	TGTGCCTGCAGGGCTTCTAGCGGACACACCGGGGAGCTGTTTTTT
NA	TRBV19	NA	TRBJ2-3	CASKMVASSTDTQYF	TGTGCCAGTAAGATGGTTGCTAGCTCCACGGATACGCAGTATTTT
NA	TRBV27	once	TRBJ2-1	CASSFNANEQFF	TGTGCCAGCAGTTTTAATGCCAATGAGCAGTTCTTC